This T cell receptor (beta chain) originates from a study of T cells in Graves' hyperthyroidism and ophthalmopathy. Points from the study as a whole: Using 13 V-J features, a model discriminated ophthalmopathy from stable hyperthyroidism. A median about 6.2 months before onset, the model predicted ophthalmopathy.

RNA transcripts gave rise to amplified TCR beta CDR3 regions. First-round RT-PCR of the TCR CDR3 relied on the HTBI primer set. Each CDR3 protein gets one entry after TCRdb re-called the multiplex PCR reads with MiXCR. The sample has roughly 500,000 distinct CDR3 sequences; 46% are singletons. Pregnant or lactating patients were excluded, as were those with uncontrolled infection or other autoimmune disease. Each diagnosis was grounded in clinical symptoms, serum thyroxine and TRAb, thyroid ultrasound, and orbital computed tomography. CDR3 length: 15 residues. Germline CDR1 is SGHDT and CDR2 is YYEEEE. Trimming pared 0 bases from V and 5 bases from J, leaving 14 bases between. With regard to this clonotype: Its target is not known.

V gene TRBV5-6 combines with J gene TRBJ1-1; D not certain. The sample taken for sequencing was peripheral blood or thyroid tissue (not recorded which). The sequence derives from an adult woman with Graves' disease, either hyperthyroidism or ophthalmopathy (not recorded which). In nucleotides, the CDR3 is TGTGCCAGCAGCTTGGCCGGGAGGTGGAGGACTGAAGCTTTCTTT. This gives the protein CASSLAGRWRTEAFF.